The 5 T cell receptor beta chains below were found in one sample sequenced in a study of shared clonotypes between healthy human individuals. TCRdb keeps only in-frame clones here, not all; method: immunoSEQ multiplex PCR. The sample lists some 500,000 clones, 95% to 96% occurring once. The material sequenced was naive CD4+ T cells sorted from blood. Subset denoted: CD45RA+ positively selected. The receptor source for this set is a woman aged 25 to 39 in good health.

V gene TRBV5-1 combines with J gene TRBJ1-5; D gene unclear. The V gene lost 5 bases and the J gene lost 5 bases, with 11 bases spanning the gap. The CDR3 extends over 13 amino acids. Germline V gene sequence: CDR1 SGHRS, CDR2 YFSETQ. CDR3 amino acids: CASRLTLDQPQHF. The DNA for the CDR3 is TGCGCCAGCAGGCTCACACTCGATCAGCCCCAGCATTTT.

This chain connects TRBV28 to TRBJ2-1; D uncertain. Germline V lookup: CDR1 MDHEN, CDR2 SYDVKM. The CDR3 extends over 11 amino acids. V dropped 8 bases and J dropped 4 bases, with 6 bases sitting between them. CDR3 in DNA: TGTGCCAGCGCGTCGTACAATGAGCAGTTCTTC. It codes for CASASYNEQFF.

The chain is built from TRBV7-6 and TRBJ2-5, with 7 bases fitting TRBD2. The germline gives CDR1 SGHVS, CDR2 FNYEAQ. The CDR3 has 15 residues. J gave up 2 bases and V 3 bases, and 6 bases lay outside the gene matches. CDR3 bases: TGTGCCAGCAGCTTGGGCCTAGCGGAACAAGAGACCCAGTACTTC. Its protein is CASSLGLAEQETQYF.

The gene calls are TRBV28 and TRBJ1-1; no clear D gene. This CDR3 is 12 amino acids long. Trimming pared 1 base from V and 7 bases from J, leaving 7 bases between. CDR1 MDHEN and CDR2 SYDVKM come from the germline V gene. CDR3 sequence: CASSLFGLEAFF. DNA for the CDR3: TGTGCCAGCAGTTTATTCGGCCTTGAAGCTTTCTTT.

The V gene is TRBV2, the J gene TRBJ1-1; D might be TRBD1 (5 bases). The CDR3 is 18 amino acids. Trimming pared 0 bases from V and 5 bases from J, leaving 22 bases between. The V gene's germline CDR1 is SNHLY and CDR2 FYNNEI. In nucleotides, the CDR3 is TGTGCCAGCAGTGAAGCTCTCTCCCGCGGGAAGGGGCTAACTGAAGCTTTCTTT. Translating gives CASSEALSRGKGLTEAFF.